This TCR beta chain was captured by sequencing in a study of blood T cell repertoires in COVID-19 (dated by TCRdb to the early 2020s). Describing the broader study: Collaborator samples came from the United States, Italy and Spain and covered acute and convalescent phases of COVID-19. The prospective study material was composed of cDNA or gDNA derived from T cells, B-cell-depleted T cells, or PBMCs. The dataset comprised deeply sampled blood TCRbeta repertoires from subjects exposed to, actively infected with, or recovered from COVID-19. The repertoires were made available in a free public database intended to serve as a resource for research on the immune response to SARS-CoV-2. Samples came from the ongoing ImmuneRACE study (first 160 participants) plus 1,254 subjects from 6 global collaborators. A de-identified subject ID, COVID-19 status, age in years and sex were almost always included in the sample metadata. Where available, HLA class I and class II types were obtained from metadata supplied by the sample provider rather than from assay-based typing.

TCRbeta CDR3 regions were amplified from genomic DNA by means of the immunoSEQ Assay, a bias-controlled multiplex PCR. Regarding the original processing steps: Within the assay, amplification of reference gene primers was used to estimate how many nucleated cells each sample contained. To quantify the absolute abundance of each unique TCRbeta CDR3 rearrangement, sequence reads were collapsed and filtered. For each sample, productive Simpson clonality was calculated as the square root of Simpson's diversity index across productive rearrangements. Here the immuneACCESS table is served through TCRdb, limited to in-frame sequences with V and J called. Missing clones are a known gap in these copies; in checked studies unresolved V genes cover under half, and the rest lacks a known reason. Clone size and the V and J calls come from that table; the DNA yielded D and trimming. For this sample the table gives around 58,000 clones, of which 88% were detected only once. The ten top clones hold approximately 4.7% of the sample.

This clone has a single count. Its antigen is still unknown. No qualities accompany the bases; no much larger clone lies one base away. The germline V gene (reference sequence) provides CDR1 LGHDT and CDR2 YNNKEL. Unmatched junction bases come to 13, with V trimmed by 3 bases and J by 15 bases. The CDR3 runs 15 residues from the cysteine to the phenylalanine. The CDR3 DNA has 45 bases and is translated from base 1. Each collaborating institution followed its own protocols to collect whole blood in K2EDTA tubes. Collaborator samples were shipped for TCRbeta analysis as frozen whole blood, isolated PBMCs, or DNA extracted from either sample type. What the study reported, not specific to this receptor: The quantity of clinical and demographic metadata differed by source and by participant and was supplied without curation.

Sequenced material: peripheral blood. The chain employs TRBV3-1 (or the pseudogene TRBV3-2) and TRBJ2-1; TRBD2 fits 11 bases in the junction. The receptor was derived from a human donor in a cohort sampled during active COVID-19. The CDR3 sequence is CASSHPQGLAGGLFF. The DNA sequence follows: TGTGCCAGCAGCCACCCCCAAGGCTTAGCGGGAGGGCTGTTCTTC.